This TCR beta chain was retrieved from a study of shared clonotypes between healthy human individuals (dated by TCRdb to the early 2020s). For the wider study: The cohort included three men and a couple of women between 18 and 49 years of age. Per donor, three plates each were used for CD4 naive and CD4 memory, two for CD8 naive, and one for CD8 memory. Different laboratories and diverse techniques were used to prepare libraries and sequence TCR repertoires, to increase sequencing depth and limit assay-specific biases. The study deeply sequenced blood TCR repertoires of about five healthy adults to estimate repertoire size and the extent of clonotype sharing between individuals. Between about 0.8 and 9.5 billion PBMCs per donor were obtained by leukapheresis. Overall study results and their limits: Rarefaction of sorted-subset datasets indicated incomplete sequencing despite the large sequencing depth. Compared with non-shared clonotypes, the clonotypes found in all four sorted-subset donors had higher generation probabilities. Because the study included a small number of donors, the genetic and exposure-history diversity represented was limited. Naive subsets generally had larger estimated clonotype richness than memory subsets did. Only blood was sampled, and tissue TCR repertoires likely differ from those in blood. Approximately 5% of naive CD4, 3.5% of naive CD8, roughly 2.4% of memory CD4, and 0.4% of memory CD8 clonotypes were shared across several donors. Based on pairwise subsampling, the degree of clonotype sharing among donors was expected to be affected by sequencing depth.

Of note for this clone: Its antigen specificity is not known. No clone much larger than this one lies a single base away; base qualities are absent.

CD8 naive samples consisted of CD45RO-negative cells that were positively selected for CCR7, yielding a CD45RA+CCR7+ population without TemRA cells. Donors were healthy HIV-negative adults with no recently reported acute infections or vaccinations. Every donor was a Caucasian adult living in Nashville, Tennessee, USA. Blood was obtained by leukapheresis, after which PBMCs were separated by Ficoll-Histopaque density gradient centrifugation and cryopreserved in liquid nitrogen vapor phase. Analytical flow cytometry was used to check the purity and quantity of every magnetically sorted T cell population. Each sorted fraction had its genomic DNA isolated and then quantified by UV absorbance on a Nanodrop 2000c. TCR CDR3 regions were amplified from genomic DNA by multiplex PCR using the deep immunoSEQ assay. For each cell subset, the extracted genomic DNA was distributed evenly across all wells of several immunoSEQ 96-well plates, and each plate served as one replicate. Each replicate PCR for sorted subsets received about 220 ng genomic DNA, equal to about 29,000 T cell genomes. The purified libraries were quantified using a Qubit 3.0 fluorometer, sized with a Bioanalyzer 2100, and then quantified again using the KAPA Library Quantification kit. A separate single-read 150-cycle Illumina NextSeq 550 flow cell was used to sequence each immunoSEQ 96-well plate. Per the source publication's procedure: Because the immunoSEQ output included only junctional sequences and no quality scores, the filtering could not be the same as the filtering used for full-length reads. Sequences were annotated with PyIR, a Python wrapper for IgBLAST v1.9, and V/J genes and CDR3 were assigned using IMGT germline references. Reads were filtered out if the reads had weak V/J assignments (E-value above 1e-6), no CDR3, stop codons, out-of-frame junctions, or ambiguous translated residues. V3J clonotypes were defined by identical inferred V gene, J gene, and CDR3 amino acid sequence. Percentage overlap between repertoires was computed as shared unique clonotypes divided by the size of the smaller repertoire. Repertoire richness was assessed with RTK rarefaction, the Chao1 estimator, and Recon v2.1 estimates of unobserved clonotypes. For all TCRbeta clonotypes obtained by the gDNA method from a few donors, generation probabilities were computed with OLGA. The table comes from immuneACCESS by way of TCRdb, which keeps in-frame sequences with V and J called. Part of the clones is missing from these tables; in studies checked, under half for an unresolved V gene and the rest for unknown reasons. The D gene and trimming were derived from the DNA, and the V and J assignments and clone size from that table. A total of hundreds of thousands of clones appear in this sample, around 96% of them only once. The biggest ten clones account for roughly 0.12% of the sample.

Taken from the germline V gene, the CDR1 and CDR2 loops are MNHNS and SASEGT. V loses 3 bases, J loses 2 bases, and the germline ends lie 17 bases apart. From cysteine to phenylalanine, the CDR3 is 16 amino acids long. The only DNA kept is the CDR3, 48 bases in frame from the first base. Material: naive CD8+ T cells sorted from blood. This sample's cell subset or site label indicates: CD45RA+CCR7+. This sequence was found in a woman aged 25 to 39 in good health. The chain uses TRBV6-1 and TRBJ2-7; TRBD1 is a possible D gene, resting on 6 matching bases. CDR3 reads: CASSDKNGTPPYEQYF. The DNA is as follows: TGTGCCAGCAGTGACAAGAACGGGACACCGCCCTACGAGCAGTACTTC.